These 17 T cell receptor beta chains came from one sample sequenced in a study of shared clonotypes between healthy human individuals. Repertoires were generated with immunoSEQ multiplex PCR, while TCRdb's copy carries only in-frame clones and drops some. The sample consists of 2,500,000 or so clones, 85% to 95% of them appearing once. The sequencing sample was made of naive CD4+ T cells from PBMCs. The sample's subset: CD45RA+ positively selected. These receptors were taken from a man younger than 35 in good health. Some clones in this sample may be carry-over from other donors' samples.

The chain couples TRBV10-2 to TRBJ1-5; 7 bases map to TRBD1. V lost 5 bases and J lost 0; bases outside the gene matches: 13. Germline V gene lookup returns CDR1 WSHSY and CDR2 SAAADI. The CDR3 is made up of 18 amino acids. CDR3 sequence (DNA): TGCGCCAGCAGTCCAGGCGGGTACAGGGGTTATAGCAATCAGCCCCAGCATTTT. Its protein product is CASSPGGYRGYSNQPQHF.

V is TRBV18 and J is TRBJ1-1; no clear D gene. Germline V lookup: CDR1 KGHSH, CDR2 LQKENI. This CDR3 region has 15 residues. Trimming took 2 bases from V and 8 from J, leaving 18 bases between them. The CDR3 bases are TGTGCCAGCTCACCAAGGATCGACAAGTCTTACGAAGCTTTCTTT. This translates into CASSPRIDKSYEAFF.

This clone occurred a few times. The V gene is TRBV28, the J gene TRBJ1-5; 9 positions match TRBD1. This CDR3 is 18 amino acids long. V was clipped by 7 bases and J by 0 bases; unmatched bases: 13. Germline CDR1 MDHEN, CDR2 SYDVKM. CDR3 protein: CASTSRDRVSYSNQPQHF. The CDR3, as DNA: TGTGCCAGCACTTCCCGGGACAGGGTCTCATATAGCAATCAGCCCCAGCATTTT.

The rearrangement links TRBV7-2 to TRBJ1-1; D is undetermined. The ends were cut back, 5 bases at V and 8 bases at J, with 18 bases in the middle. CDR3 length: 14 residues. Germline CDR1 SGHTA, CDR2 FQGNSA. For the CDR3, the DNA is TGTGCCAGCAGCCCGGGCCCCTCCTACGGGGAAGCTTTCTTT. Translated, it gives CASSPGPSYGEAFF.

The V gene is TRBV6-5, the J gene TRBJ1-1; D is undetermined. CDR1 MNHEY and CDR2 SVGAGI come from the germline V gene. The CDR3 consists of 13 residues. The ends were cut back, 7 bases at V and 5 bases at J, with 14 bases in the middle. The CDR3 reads CASTPPGRTEAFF. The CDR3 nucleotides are TGTGCCAGCACTCCCCCGGGTAGGACTGAAGCTTTCTTT.

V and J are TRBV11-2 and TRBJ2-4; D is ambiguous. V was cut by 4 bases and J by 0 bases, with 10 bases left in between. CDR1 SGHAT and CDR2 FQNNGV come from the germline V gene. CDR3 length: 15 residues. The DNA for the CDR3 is TGTGCCAGCAGCTATCTCAACATAGCCAAAAACATTCAGTACTTC. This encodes CASSYLNIAKNIQYF.

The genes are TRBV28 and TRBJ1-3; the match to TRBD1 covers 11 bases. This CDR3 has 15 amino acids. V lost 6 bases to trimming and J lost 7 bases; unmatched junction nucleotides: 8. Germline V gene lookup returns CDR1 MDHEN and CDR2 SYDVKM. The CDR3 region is CASRYAGTGGNTIYF. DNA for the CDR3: TGTGCCAGCAGATATGCCGGGACAGGGGGTAACACCATATATTTT.

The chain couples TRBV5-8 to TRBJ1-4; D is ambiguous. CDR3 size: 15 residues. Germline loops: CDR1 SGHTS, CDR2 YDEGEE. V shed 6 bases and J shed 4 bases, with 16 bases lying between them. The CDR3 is CASILRRTVNEKLFF. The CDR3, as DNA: TGTGCCAGCATCCTGAGACGGACGGTTAATGAAAAACTGTTTTTT.

CDR3 protein: CASSQVIGDINTRTF. CDR3 in DNA: TGCGCCAGCAGCCAAGTAATCGGAGACATCAACACTCGCACCTTC. This rearrangement joins TRBV4-1 to TRBJ1-2; D unclear. The germline gives CDR1 MGHRA, CDR2 YSYEKL. V lost 1 base to trimming and J lost 13 bases, with 22 bases between them. The CDR3 covers 15 residues.

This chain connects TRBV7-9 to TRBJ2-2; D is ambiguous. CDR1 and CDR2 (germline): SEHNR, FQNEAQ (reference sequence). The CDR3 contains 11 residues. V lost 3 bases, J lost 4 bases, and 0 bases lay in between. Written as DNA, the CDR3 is TGTGCCAGCAGCTTCACCGGGGAGCTGTTTTTT. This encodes CASSFTGELFF.

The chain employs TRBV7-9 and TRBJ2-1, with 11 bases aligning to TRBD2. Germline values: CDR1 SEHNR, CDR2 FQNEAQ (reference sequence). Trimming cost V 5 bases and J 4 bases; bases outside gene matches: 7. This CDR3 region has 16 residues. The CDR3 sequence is CASSLLTSGIYNEQFF. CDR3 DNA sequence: TGTGCCAGCAGCCTTCTGACTAGCGGGATATACAATGAGCAGTTCTTC.

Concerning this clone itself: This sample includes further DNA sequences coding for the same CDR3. In DNA, the CDR3 is TGCGCCAGCAGCCAGGGACTAGCGGGAAGCACAGATACGCAGTATTTT. Protein sequence: CASSQGLAGSTDTQYF. V is TRBV5-1 and J is TRBJ2-3, with 13 nucleotides matching TRBD2. Looked up from germline, CDR1 is SGHRS and CDR2 is YFSETQ. J was trimmed by 0 bases and V by 4 bases; bases with no gene match: 2. The CDR3 sequence is 16 residues long.

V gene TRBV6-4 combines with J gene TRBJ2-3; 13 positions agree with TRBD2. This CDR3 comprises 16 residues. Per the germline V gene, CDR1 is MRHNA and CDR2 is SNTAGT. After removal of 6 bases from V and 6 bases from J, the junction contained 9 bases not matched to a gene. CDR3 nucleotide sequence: TGTGCCAGCAGCTCTGGGACTAGCGGGATCGGGGATACGCAGTATTTT. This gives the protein CASSSGTSGIGDTQYF.

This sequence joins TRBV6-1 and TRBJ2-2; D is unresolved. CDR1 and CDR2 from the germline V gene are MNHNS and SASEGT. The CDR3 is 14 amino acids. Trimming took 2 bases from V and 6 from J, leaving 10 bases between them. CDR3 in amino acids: CASSEFRSAGELFF. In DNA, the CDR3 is TGTGCCAGCAGTGAATTTCGGTCTGCCGGGGAGCTGTTTTTT.

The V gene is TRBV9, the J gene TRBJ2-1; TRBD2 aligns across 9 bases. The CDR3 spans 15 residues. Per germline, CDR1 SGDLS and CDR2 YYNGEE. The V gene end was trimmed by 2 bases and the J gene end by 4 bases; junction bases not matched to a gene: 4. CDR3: CASSVGTSNYNEQFF. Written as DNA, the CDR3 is TGTGCCAGCAGCGTTGGGACTAGCAATTACAATGAGCAGTTCTTC.

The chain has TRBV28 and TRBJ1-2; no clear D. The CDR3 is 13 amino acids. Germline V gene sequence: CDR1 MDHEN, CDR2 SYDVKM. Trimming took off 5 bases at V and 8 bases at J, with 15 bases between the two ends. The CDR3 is CASSPPDPGGYTF. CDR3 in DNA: TGTGCCAGCAGTCCCCCGGACCCGGGGGGCTACACCTTC.

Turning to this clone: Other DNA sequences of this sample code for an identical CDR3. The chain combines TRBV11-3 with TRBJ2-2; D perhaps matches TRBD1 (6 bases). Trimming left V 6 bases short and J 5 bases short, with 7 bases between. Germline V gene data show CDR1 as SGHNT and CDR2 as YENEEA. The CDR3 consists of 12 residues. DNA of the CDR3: TGTGCCAGCAGTCAGGGGACCGGGGAGCTGTTTTTT. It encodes CASSQGTGELFF.